This T cell receptor (beta chain) was sequenced in a study of control samples from healthy donors and cancer patients. Generated by immunoSEQ multiplex PCR, the TCRdb table keeps only in-frame clones and is missing some. The table for this sample gives approximately 190,000 clones. The sequence was obtained from a woman aged 25 to 39 in good health. Sequences were obtained from blood.

CDR3 DNA: TGTGCCAGTAGAAGACAGGGGAGAGATTCACCCCTCCACTTT. Amino acid sequence: CASRRQGRDSPLHF. The chain is built from TRBV19 and TRBJ1-6; 8 bases map to TRBD1. The CDR3 has 14 amino acids. Trimming took 6 bases from V and 8 from J; bases not matched to a gene: 6. CDR1 is LNHDA, CDR2 SQIVND, per germline (reference sequence).